One TCR beta chain is described in this entry. This clone was picked up one time. This receptor's antigen is unknown. Base qualities were left out, and no much larger clone turns up one base away. This sample stems from a study of blood T cell repertoires in COVID-19 (dated by TCRdb to about 2020). About the investigation overall: Samples covering the acute and convalescent phases of COVID-19 were provided by collaborators in the United States, Italy and Spain. The material from the prospective study consisted of cDNA or gDNA derived from T cells, B-cell-depleted T cells, or PBMCs. Subjects who had been exposed to COVID-19, were actively infected with it, or had recovered from it provided the deeply sampled blood TCRbeta repertoires that made up the dataset. A freely available public database, intended as a resource for researchers studying the immune response to SARS-CoV-2, is where the repertoires were released. The samples were drawn from the first 160 participants of the ongoing ImmuneRACE study and from more than 1,000 subjects provided by 6 global collaborators. The sample metadata nearly always contained a de-identified subject ID, COVID-19 status, age in years and sex. Where HLA class I and class II types were available, the types were taken from metadata supplied by the sample provider, not from assay-based typing. The paper's findings and limits, for the study overall: Clinical and demographic metadata were provided uncurated, with the amount varying by source and participant.

At one collaborating source in Seattle, patients were enrolled during active infection and were followed longitudinally through the course of disease. Whole blood was collected in K2EDTA tubes by collaborating institutions according to the institutions' own protocols. For TCRbeta analysis, collaborator samples were shipped as frozen whole blood, as isolated PBMCs, or as DNA extracted from either sample type. TCRbeta CDR3 regions were amplified from genomic DNA by means of the immunoSEQ Assay, a bias-controlled multiplex PCR. Per the authors' processing: Within the assay, amplification of reference gene primers was used to estimate how many nucleated cells each sample contained. To quantify the absolute abundance of each unique TCRbeta CDR3 rearrangement, sequence reads were collapsed and filtered. For each sample, productive Simpson clonality was calculated as the square root of Simpson's diversity index across productive rearrangements. This is the immuneACCESS table as TCRdb keeps it, with only in-frame sequences that have V and J called. A part of the clones is gone; compared with another copy, unresolved V genes explain less than half, and the rest is unexplained. The V and J calls and clone size were taken over from that table, and D and trimming were inferred from the DNA. The sample yields 60,000 to 80,000 clones; approximately 80% were counted once. The ten biggest clones cover 9.5% to 15% of the sample.

The origin of this receptor is a man aged 50 to 60 with COVID-19, enrolled during active disease. Material: peripheral blood.

The nucleotide sequence reads TGTGCCAGCAGCTTCGTTCTGACAGGGCTTAATGTCGAGCAGTACTTC. Its protein product is CASSFVLTGLNVEQYF. The chain couples TRBV7-9 to TRBJ2-7, and 7 junctional nucleotides match TRBD1. The germline V end is reduced by 3 bases and the J end by 6 bases; junction bases left unmatched: 14. The germline V gene encodes CDR1 SEHNR and CDR2 FQNEAQ (reference sequence). The CDR3 contains 16 residues, cysteine and phenylalanine counted. The retained sequence is limited to the CDR3, 48 bases, with the frame set at the first base. Beyond the CDR3, the reference TRBV7-9 and TRBJ2-7 genes provide the residues; the full variable domain reads: DTGVSQNPRHKITKRGQNVTFRCDPISEHNRLYWYRQTLGQGPEFLTYFQNEAQLEKSRLLSDRFSAERPKGSFSTLEIQRTEQGDSAMYLCASSFVLTGLNVEQYFGPGTRLTVT.